The 13 T cell receptor beta chains presented below share a single source sample, sequenced in a study of blood T cells in healthy people across ages. Primed by a sample-barcoded 5' primer and a J-beta primer mix, a second PCR proceeded for 7 to 11 cycles. From the 5' RACE reads, TCRdb called clonotypes with MiXCR, one entry per CDR3 protein. The data contain roughly 1,500,000 distinct CDR3 sequences, roughly a third of them singletons. The sample consisted of blood. The receptor set was obtained from a woman aged 25 to 39 in good health.

The V gene is TRBV4-1, the J gene TRBJ2-5; possibly TRBD2 for D (5 bases). Trimming shortened V by 0 bases and J by 5 bases, and 16 bases separated the two germline ends. Germline V gives CDR1 MGHRA, CDR2 YSYEKL. This CDR3 contains 16 residues. The CDR3 is CASSQDHPVRGETQYF. The CDR3 bases are TGCGCCAGCAGCCAAGATCATCCGGTGCGAGGGGAGACCCAGTACTTC.

V usage is TRBV20-1 and J usage is TRBJ2-2; 8 positions match TRBD2. The germline V gene has CDR1 DFQATT and CDR2 SNEGSKA (reference sequence). The V segment lost 1 base and the J segment 0 bases; nucleotides outside the gene matches: 7. The CDR3 totals 17 residues. CDR3 sequence: CSARGRRGDSNTGELFF. CDR3 bases: TGCAGTGCTAGAGGGAGGCGGGGGGACTCGAACACCGGGGAGCTGTTTTTT.

This clonotype was seen just once. The V gene is TRBV10-2, the J gene TRBJ1-2; the D is unclear. CDR1 and CDR2 from the germline V gene are WSHSY and SAAADI. The V end lost 3 bases, the J end lost 8 bases, and 10 bases lay between the germline ends. This CDR3 has 12 residues. As DNA, the CDR3 is TGCGCCAGCAGTGATTTGGTTGGCGGCTACACCTTC. Protein sequence: CASSDLVGGYTF.

Only a few counts were recorded for this clonotype. This may be a read error: a much more frequent sequence differs by one nucleotide. The J gene is TRBJ2-7, the V gene TRBV20-1; tentative D call: TRBD1 (6 bases). The V end was cut by 7 bases, the J end by 3 bases, with 16 bases between. Germline CDR1 is DFQATT and CDR2 is SNEGSKA (reference sequence). This CDR3 contains 13 residues. CDR3 loop: CSVARTESYEQYF. CDR3 sequence (DNA): TGCAGTGTCGCAAGGACAGAGAGCTACGAGCAGTACTTC.

Concerning this clonotype: Germline and junction disagree at one end, which may indicate a read error. The rearrangement links TRBV3-1 to TRBJ1-2; the D is unclear. Germline V lookup: CDR1 LGHDT, CDR2 YNNKEL (reference sequence). This CDR3 spans 14 amino acids. The CDR3 is CASSQVLGYYGYTF. Here the CDR3 DNA reads TGTGCCAGCAGCCAAGTCTTGGGTTACTACGGCTACACCTTC.

This clonotype appeared a few times. The gene calls are TRBV5-1 and TRBJ2-7; D ambiguous. Germline V gene lookup returns CDR1 SGHRS and CDR2 YFSETQ. CDR3 length: 14 amino acids. Trimming took 4 bases from V and 1 from J, leaving 12 bases between them. The CDR3 loop reads CASSGVHSSYEQYF. The CDR3 DNA reads TGCGCCAGCAGCGGGGTACATTCATCCTACGAGCAGTACTTC.

The chain carries TRBV28 and TRBJ2-3; 9 bases line up with TRBD2. J gave up 3 bases and V 5 bases, and 12 bases lay outside the gene matches. The CDR3 extends over 17 amino acids. The V gene's germline CDR1 is MDHEN and CDR2 SYDVKM. CDR3 coding DNA: TGTGCCAGCAGTCTATTGGCGGGAGGGCCGGGGACAGATACGCAGTATTTT. Its translation is CASSLLAGGPGTDTQYF.

This clonotype was seen only a few times. The rearrangement uses TRBV5-1 and TRBJ2-7; 8 positions match TRBD1. V lost 0 bases and J lost 5; bases outside the gene matches: 4. The CDR3 consists of 14 residues. CDR1 is SGHRS, CDR2 YFSETQ, per germline. This CDR3 is CASSLARTGNEQYF. In DNA, the CDR3 is TGCGCCAGCAGCTTGGCCCGGACAGGGAACGAGCAGTACTTC.

This clonotype was seen a few times. The rearrangement links TRBV18 to TRBJ2-7; D possibly corresponds to TRBD1 (5 bases). Germline CDR1 and CDR2: KGHSH and LQKENI. Trimming took off 5 bases at V and 7 bases at J, with 18 bases between the two ends. The CDR3 has 14 amino acids. DNA of the CDR3: TGTGCCAGCTCATATCGTACAGGAATCGGGGAGCAGTACTTC. Protein: CASSYRTGIGEQYF.

The rearrangement joins TRBV6-5 to TRBJ2-7; no clear D gene. The CDR3 is made up of 14 amino acids. CDR1 MNHEY and CDR2 SVGAGI come from the germline V gene. The V and J ends lost 8 bases and 0 bases respectively, with 14 bases between them. Here the CDR3 DNA reads TGTGCCAGCTCGAGTACAGTATACTCCTACGAGCAGTACTTC. Its translation is CASSSTVYSYEQYF.

This chain links TRBV27 with TRBJ2-1; D gene uncertain. Germline lookup yields CDR1 MNHEY and CDR2 SMNVEV (reference sequence). The CDR3 contains 15 residues. V lost 3 bases, J lost 6 bases, and 15 bases lay in between. The CDR3 is CASSLWLSPTNEQFF. The CDR3 DNA sequence: TGTGCCAGCAGTTTGTGGCTATCCCCTACCAATGAGCAGTTCTTC.

There are many counts of this clonotype. A read error may account for a junction end that differs from germline. The CDR3 DNA follows: TGTGCCAGCAGCTTCAGGGGTCTGGGCACTGAAGCTTTCTTT. This sequence encodes CASSFRGLGTEAFF. The rearrangement joins TRBV5-1 to TRBJ1-1; TRBD1 is a possible D gene (6 bases). Per germline, CDR1 SGHRS and CDR2 YFSETQ. The CDR3 length is 14 residues.

The V call is TRBV20-1, the J call TRBJ1-2; D may be TRBD1 (5 bases). Trimming pared 0 bases from V and 8 bases from J, leaving 22 bases between. From germline, CDR1 is DFQATT and CDR2 SNEGSKA (reference sequence). The CDR3 totals 16 residues. The CDR3 sequence: CSARDLLGGAHGGYTF. The CDR3 DNA reads as TGCAGTGCTAGAGATCTTCTCGGAGGGGCTCACGGGGGCTACACCTTC.